This T cell receptor (beta chain) comes out of a study of T-cell reconstitution after alpha-beta-depleted transplantation in children. Whole-study results and caveats: Reports say that about two months after transplant, the alpha-beta T cells came out of several hundred graft clones that had expanded. High day-60 TCRbeta diversity in some patients came from surviving recipient T cells and thymic progenitors. T-cell counts and diversity were attributed mostly to newly produced T cells one year after transplant.

Germline V gives CDR1 SGHRS, CDR2 YFSETQ. J lost 2 bases, V lost 4 bases, and 12 bases had no gene match. The CDR3 extends over 16 amino acids. As to this clonotype: The antigen is unknown.

Preparation of the TCRbeta library was carried out with unique molecular identifiers. TCRdb ran MiXCR on the PCR reads and lists one entry per CDR3 protein. The sample gives about a million distinct CDR3 sequences, 25% to 30% of which show up once; 25% to 35% is in the top ten. This receptor was identified in a boy in the first two years of life who had a stem cell transplant for SCID, so the T cells may come from the graft donor. The source was PBMCs, mostly from graft donor cells, collected 360 days after TCRalphabeta/CD19-depleted stem cell transplant. The rearrangement uses TRBV5-1 and TRBJ2-7, with 7 bases fitting TRBD1. The CDR3 spells CASSPIGTATTYEQYF. CDR3 DNA sequence: TGCGCCAGCAGCCCAATCGGGACAGCTACAACCTACGAGCAGTACTTC.